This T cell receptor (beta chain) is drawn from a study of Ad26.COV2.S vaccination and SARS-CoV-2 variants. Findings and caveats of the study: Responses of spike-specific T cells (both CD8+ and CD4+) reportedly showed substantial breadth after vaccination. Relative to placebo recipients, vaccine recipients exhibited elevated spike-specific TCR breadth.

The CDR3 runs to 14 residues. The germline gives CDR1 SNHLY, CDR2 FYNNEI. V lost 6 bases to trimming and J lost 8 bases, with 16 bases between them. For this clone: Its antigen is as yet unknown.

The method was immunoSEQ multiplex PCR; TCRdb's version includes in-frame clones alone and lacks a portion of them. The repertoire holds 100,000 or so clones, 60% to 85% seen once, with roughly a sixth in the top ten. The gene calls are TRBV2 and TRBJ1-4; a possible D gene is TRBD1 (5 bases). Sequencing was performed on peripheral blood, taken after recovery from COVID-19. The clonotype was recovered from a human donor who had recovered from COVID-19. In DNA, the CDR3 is TGTGCCAGCAGGATCAGGGTAGGAGAGGAAAAACTGTTTTTT. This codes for CASRIRVGEEKLFF.